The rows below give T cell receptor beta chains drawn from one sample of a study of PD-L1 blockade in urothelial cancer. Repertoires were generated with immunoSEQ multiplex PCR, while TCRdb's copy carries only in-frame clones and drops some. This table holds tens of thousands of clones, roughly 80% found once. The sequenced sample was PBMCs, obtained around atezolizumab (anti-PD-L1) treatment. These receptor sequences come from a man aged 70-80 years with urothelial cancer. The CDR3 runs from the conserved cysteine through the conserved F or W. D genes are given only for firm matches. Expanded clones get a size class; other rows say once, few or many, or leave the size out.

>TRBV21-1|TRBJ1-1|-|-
CASSSWTGRGTEAFF
TGTGCCAGCAGCTCGTGGACAGGGCGGGGCACTGAAGCTTTCTTT
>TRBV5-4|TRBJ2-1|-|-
CASSWESSYNEQFF
TGTGCCAGCAGCTGGGAGTCTTCCTACAATGAGCAGTTCTTC
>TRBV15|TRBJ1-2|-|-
CATSRDRGYGYTF
TGTGCCACCAGCAGAGACAGGGGCTATGGCTACACCTTC
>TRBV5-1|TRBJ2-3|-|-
CASSLAGLPDTQYF
TGCGCCAGCAGCTTGGCGGGGTTACCAGATACGCAGTATTTT
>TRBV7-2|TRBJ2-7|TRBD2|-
CASSFSGTSGSRGLSEQYF
TGTGCCAGCAGCTTTTCCGGGACTAGCGGGAGTCGAGGGCTCTCCGAGCAGTACTTC
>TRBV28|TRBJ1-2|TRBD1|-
CASRVGGRVDGYTF
TGTGCCAGCAGGGTAGGGGGCAGGGTTGATGGCTACACCTTC
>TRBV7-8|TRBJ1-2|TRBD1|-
CASSQTTGNYGYTF
TGTGCCAGCAGCCAAACGACAGGGAACTATGGCTACACCTTC
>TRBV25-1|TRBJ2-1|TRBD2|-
CASSEAGGSYNEQFF
TGTGCCAGCAGTGAAGCGGGAGGTTCATACAATGAGCAGTTCTTC
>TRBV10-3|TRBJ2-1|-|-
CAISESNSPEQFF
TGTGCCATCAGTGAGTCGAATAGTCCCGAGCAGTTCTTC
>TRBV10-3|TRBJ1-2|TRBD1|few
CAISERTGGYGYTF
TGTGCCATCAGTGAAAGGACAGGCGGGTATGGCTACACCTTC
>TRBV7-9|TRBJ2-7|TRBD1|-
CASSLGTGAYEQYF
TGTGCCAGCAGCTTAGGGACAGGGGCCTACGAGCAGTACTTC
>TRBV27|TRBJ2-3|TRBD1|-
CASRGQGARTDTQYF
TGTGCCAGCAGGGGACAGGGGGCGCGCACAGATACGCAGTATTTT
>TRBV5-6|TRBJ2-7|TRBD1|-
CASSLTGGYEQYF
TGTGCCAGCAGCTTGACAGGGGGCTACGAGCAGTACTTC
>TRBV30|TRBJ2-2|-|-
CAWRFPRDTGELFF
TGTGCCTGGAGATTTCCCCGGGACACCGGGGAGCTGTTTTTT
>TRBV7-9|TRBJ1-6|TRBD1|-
CASSPQGALNSPLHF
TGTGCCAGCAGCCCCCAGGGGGCTCTTAATTCACCCCTCCACTTT
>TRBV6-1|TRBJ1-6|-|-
CASRGGQLGNSPLHF
TGTGCCAGCAGGGGCGGACAGTTGGGGAATTCACCCCTCCACTTT
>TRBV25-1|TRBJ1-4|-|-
CASSELREKLFF
TGTGCCAGCAGTGAATTGAGAGAAAAACTGTTTTTT
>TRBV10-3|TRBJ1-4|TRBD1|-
CAISDDRDRYEKLFF
TGTGCCATCAGTGACGACAGGGACCGGTATGAAAAACTGTTTTTT
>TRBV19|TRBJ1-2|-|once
CASSISVNYGYTF
TGTGCCAGTAGTATTTCTGTGAACTATGGCTACACCTTC
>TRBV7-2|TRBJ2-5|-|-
CASSLAAGASMGTQYF
TGTGCCAGCAGCTTAGCGGCGGGGGCCTCAATGGGGACCCAGTACTTC